One and the same sample provided the 30 T cell receptor beta chains below, sequenced in a study of T cell responses to AZD1222 COVID-19 vaccine. The assay was immunoSEQ multiplex PCR, and TCRdb's table has in-frame clones only and misses some. Of around 150,000 clones listed, roughly 92% were seen once; the top ten hold roughly 4%. The specimen was peripheral blood, collected 28 days after the second AZD1222 dose. These receptors originate from an adult who received the AZD1222 COVID-19 vaccine.

This chain connects TRBV6-5 to TRBJ2-1; the D is unclear. Germline values: CDR1 MNHEY, CDR2 SVGAGI. V was trimmed by 2 bases and J by 3 bases, leaving 5 bases between them. The CDR3 loop spans 13 amino acids. The DNA of the CDR3 is TGTGCCAGCAGTTACGACGGCTACAATGAGCAGTTCTTC. It is translated as CASSYDGYNEQFF.

The chain couples TRBV9 to TRBJ1-5; no clear D. Germline V gene data show CDR1 as SGDLS and CDR2 as YYNGEE. Trimming took off 3 bases at V and 0 bases at J, with 13 bases between the two ends. The CDR3 is made up of 16 amino acids. CDR3 residues: CASSARKAHSNQPQHF. In DNA, the CDR3 is TGTGCCAGCAGCGCCCGAAAGGCTCATAGCAATCAGCCCCAGCATTTT.

The CDR3 sequence: CASSLGAGSSYEQYF. The CDR3 bases are TGTGCCAGCAGCTTGGGAGCAGGGTCCTCCTACGAGCAGTACTTC. This chain joins TRBV5-5 and TRBJ2-7; a possible D gene is TRBD1 (5 bases). CDR1 and CDR2 (germline): SGHKS, YYEKEE (reference sequence). The ends were cut back, 0 bases at V and 0 bases at J, with 10 bases in the middle. The CDR3 extends over 15 amino acids.

V gene TRBV3-1 (or the pseudogene TRBV3-2) combines with J gene TRBJ2-3; D might be TRBD1 (6 bases). From germline, CDR1 is LGHDT and CDR2 YNNKEL (reference sequence). V shed 5 bases and J shed 9 bases, with 24 bases lying between them. The length of the CDR3 is 16 residues. The CDR3 DNA reads TGTGCCAGCAGCGACCAGGGGACAACTAACGACGGGACGCAGTATTTT. Amino acids: CASSDQGTTNDGTQYF.

The rearrangement uses TRBV7-2 and TRBJ2-3, with TRBD2 as a possible D gene (6 bases). The V end was cut by 5 bases, the J end by 1 base, with 13 bases between. The germline gives CDR1 SGHTA, CDR2 FQGNSA. CDR3 length: 15 amino acids. The CDR3 sequence is CASSPWASGTDTQYF. The CDR3 DNA reads TGTGCCAGCAGCCCTTGGGCTAGCGGCACAGATACGCAGTATTTT.

This chain uses TRBV3-1 (or the pseudogene TRBV3-2) with TRBJ2-7; 8 bases align to TRBD1. This CDR3 has 15 residues. V shed 4 bases, J shed 3 bases, and the junction held 8 bases outside the gene matches. The V gene's germline CDR1 is LGHDT and CDR2 YNNKEL (reference sequence). CDR3 in amino acids: CASSPQAGGYYEQYF. The CDR3 region has the DNA TGTGCCAGCAGCCCGCAGGCAGGGGGCTACTACGAGCAGTACTTC.

This chain connects TRBV2 to TRBJ2-3, with 8 nucleotides matching TRBD2. Germline V gene lookup returns CDR1 SNHLY and CDR2 FYNNEI. With 2 bases clipped from V and 3 bases from J, the junction kept 1 base outside the gene matches. The CDR3 extends over 14 amino acids. CDR3 bases: TGTGCCAGCAGTGAAAGCGGGGGTACAGATACGCAGTATTTT. This gives the protein CASSESGGTDTQYF. Looking up the rest from reference TRBV2 and TRBJ2-3 gives the full variable domain: EPEVTQTPSHQVTQMGQEVILRCVPISNHLYFYWYRQILGQKVEFLVSFYNNEISEKSEIFDDQFSVERPDGSNFTLKIRSTKLEDSAMYFCASSESGGTDTQYFGPGTRLTVL.

The chain has TRBV7-9 and TRBJ1-1, with a possible D match to TRBD1 (5 bases). CDR1 and CDR2 from the germline V gene are SEHNR and FQNEAQ (reference sequence). V lost 5 bases, J lost 5 bases, and 18 bases lay in between. The CDR3 runs to 15 residues. The CDR3 spells CASSPRGGVVTEAFF. The CDR3 DNA reads as TGTGCCAGCAGCCCCCGCGGAGGGGTTGTTACTGAAGCTTTCTTT.

The J gene is TRBJ2-5, the V gene TRBV19, with D possibly being TRBD1 or TRBD2 (5 bases each). The germline V and J ends were trimmed by 4 bases and 0 bases, with 18 bases remaining between them. Per the germline V gene, CDR1 is LNHDA and CDR2 is SQIVND (reference sequence). The CDR3 extends over 17 amino acids. The CDR3 bases are TGTGCCAGTAGTAGGGGCAGCAAAATCGGGGACCAAGAGACCCAGTACTTC. Residues: CASSRGSKIGDQETQYF.

CDR3 loop: CASDGQFSSYNEQFF. The DNA for the CDR3 is TGTGCCAGCGACGGACAGTTTAGCTCCTACAATGAGCAGTTCTTC. The gene calls are TRBV27 and TRBJ2-1; the D gene is possibly TRBD1 (6 bases). The germline V gene encodes CDR1 MNHEY and CDR2 SMNVEV (reference sequence). Deletions cut 8 bases from V and 0 bases from J, with 14 bases between. CDR3 size: 15 residues.

The V and J genes are TRBV5-1 and TRBJ1-1; D is possibly TRBD1 (5 bases). Germline V CDR1 and CDR2: SGHRS, YFSETQ. Deletions cut 1 base from V and 3 bases from J, with 7 bases between. This CDR3 spans 13 amino acids. In nucleotides, the CDR3 is TGCGCCAGCAGCTTGTCGGGGGACACTGAAGCTTTCTTT. This encodes CASSLSGDTEAFF.

The V call is TRBV28, the J call TRBJ2-5; D is undetermined. Germline lookup yields CDR1 MDHEN and CDR2 SYDVKM. This CDR3 contains 15 residues. V was cut by 3 bases and J by 2 bases, with 13 bases left in between. CDR3 region: CASSFLGRQQETQYF. The CDR3 DNA reads TGTGCCAGCAGTTTCTTGGGTCGGCAGCAAGAGACCCAGTACTTC.

This clone was counted a single time. The V and J genes are TRBV12-3 or TRBV12-4 and TRBJ2-2; D might be TRBD1 (5 bases). The CDR3 is made up of 12 amino acids. Trimming left V 5 bases short and J 5 bases short, with 6 bases between. CDR3 DNA sequence: TGTGCCAGCAGTCACAGGACCGGGGAGCTGTTTTTT. Translating gives CASSHRTGELFF.

The chain is built from TRBV9 and TRBJ2-1, with D unresolved. This CDR3 is 13 amino acids long. The V and J ends lost 1 base and 4 bases respectively, with 6 bases between them. In germline, CDR1 is SGDLS, CDR2 YYNGEE. In DNA, the CDR3 is TGTGCCAGCAGCGTATCCGGTTACAATGAGCAGTTCTTC. Protein product: CASSVSGYNEQFF.

The rearrangement uses TRBV5-8 and TRBJ2-5; 7 nucleotides match TRBD2. The CDR3 is made up of 14 amino acids. Trimming at V came to 3 bases and at J to 2 bases, leaving 4 bases not matched to a gene. Germline values: CDR1 SGHTS, CDR2 YDEGEE. CDR3 DNA: TGTGCCAGCAGCTCTGGGGGGGGGCAAGAGACCCAGTACTTC. Translated: CASSSGGGQETQYF.

The chain recombines TRBV24-1 with TRBJ2-5; TRBD2 agrees at 12 bases. Losses at the gene ends were 9 bases for V and 6 bases for J; bases not matched to a gene: 10. CDR1 is KGHDR and CDR2 is SFDVKD in the germline V gene. The CDR3 is 15 amino acids. Written as DNA, the CDR3 is TGTGCCACCGGAACCCGGACTAGCGGGGTACAGACCCAGTACTTC. This codes for CATGTRTSGVQTQYF.

CDR3 nucleotides: TGTGCCAGCTCCAACACAGGGGAAGGGGCCTACGAGCAGTACTTC. Residues: CASSNTGEGAYEQYF. V and J are TRBV18 and TRBJ2-7; the match to TRBD1 covers 7 bases. Germline V gives CDR1 KGHSH, CDR2 LQKENI. The V gene end was trimmed by 6 bases and the J gene end by 2 bases; junction bases not matched to a gene: 10. The CDR3 runs 15 residues. Filled out from reference TRBV18 and TRBJ2-7, the complete variable domain reads NAGVMQNPRHLVRRRGQEARLRCSPMKGHSHVYWYRQLPEEGLKFMVYLQKENIIDESGMPKERFSAEFPKEGPSILRIQQVVRGDSAAYFCASSNTGEGAYEQYFGPGTRLTVT.

V and J are TRBV7-2 and TRBJ2-2; 15 nucleotides agree with TRBD2. With 5 bases clipped from V and 2 bases from J, the junction kept 6 bases outside the gene matches. The CDR3 loop spans 18 amino acids. Germline values: CDR1 SGHTA, CDR2 FQGNSA. CDR3 DNA: TGTGCCAGCAGCCCCCGGACTAGCGGGGGGGGAAACACCGGGGAGCTGTTTTTT. This translates into CASSPRTSGGGNTGELFF.

The chain carries TRBV15 and TRBJ2-7; D not resolved. The V end was cut by 0 bases, the J end by 7 bases, with 10 bases between. The CDR3 contains 13 residues. Germline V lookup: CDR1 LNHNV, CDR2 YYDKDF (reference sequence). In DNA, the CDR3 is TGTGCCACCAGCAGAGATCTCTTAACAGAGCAGTACTTC. Translated, it gives CATSRDLLTEQYF. Variable domain in full (rest from reference TRBV15 and TRBJ2-7): DAMVIQNPRYQVTQFGKPVTLSCSQTLNHNVMYWYQQKSSQAPKLLFHYYDKDFNNEADTPDNFQSRRPNTSFCFLDIRSPGLGDTAMYLCATSRDLLTEQYFGPGTRLTVT.

The rearrangement uses TRBV7-9 and TRBJ2-1; D gene ambiguous. V was pared by 3 bases and J by 6 bases, with 15 bases between. CDR1 is SEHNR and CDR2 is FQNEAQ in the germline V gene (reference sequence). The CDR3 has 15 amino acids. CDR3 loop: CASSFFGSVGNEQFF. As DNA, the CDR3 is TGTGCCAGCAGCTTTTTTGGGTCCGTTGGCAATGAGCAGTTCTTC.

This sequence joins TRBV2 and TRBJ1-3; tentatively, D is TRBD1 (6 bases). Germline assignment: CDR1 SNHLY and CDR2 FYNNEI. The V end lost 7 bases, the J end lost 6 bases, and 16 bases lay between the germline ends. CDR3 length: 14 amino acids. The CDR3 spells CASIPRQVPNTIYF. The CDR3 DNA follows: TGTGCCAGCATACCGAGACAGGTCCCAAACACCATATATTTT.

This chain connects TRBV28 to TRBJ2-7; D is unresolved. With 5 bases removed from V and 3 bases from J, the gap between germline ends came to 8 bases. CDR3 length: 12 amino acids. Germline V gives CDR1 MDHEN, CDR2 SYDVKM. CDR3 sequence: CASSVRYYEQYF. The CDR3 DNA reads as TGTGCCAGCAGTGTCAGGTACTACGAGCAGTACTTC. Full variable domain (outside the CDR3, taken from reference TRBV28 and TRBJ2-7): DVKVTQSSRYLVKRTGEKVFLECVQDMDHENMFWYRQDPGLGLRLIYFSYDVKMKEKGDIPEGYSVSREKKERFSLILESASTNQTSMYLCASSVRYYEQYFGPGTRLTVT.

This clone appeared once. The V gene is TRBV15, the J gene TRBJ1-4; D is ambiguous. CDR3 size: 13 residues. V gave up 8 bases and J gave up 2 bases, with 9 bases separating them. In germline, CDR1 is LNHNV, CDR2 YYDKDF (reference sequence). The CDR3 region has the DNA TGTGCCACCGTGAGGGCTACTAATGAAAAACTGTTTTTT. Encoded protein: CATVRATNEKLFF.

The chain carries TRBV5-6 and TRBJ1-1; D might be TRBD1 (6 bases). This CDR3 is 17 amino acids long. Trimming took off 4 bases at V and 0 bases at J, with 19 bases between the two ends. The germline V gene encodes CDR1 SGHDT and CDR2 YYEEEE. CDR3 loop: CASSRPRRDTLNTEAFF. CDR3 nucleotide sequence: TGTGCCAGCAGCAGACCGAGGAGGGACACCTTGAACACTGAAGCTTTCTTT.

V gene TRBV2 combines with J gene TRBJ2-7, with D tentatively TRBD2 (6 bases). Trimming took off 2 bases at V and 1 base at J, with 15 bases between the two ends. This CDR3 is built from 16 residues. CDR1 is SNHLY, CDR2 FYNNEI, per germline. CDR3 nucleotide sequence: TGTGCCAGCAGTGAATTAGGAGGGAGTTTTTCCTACGAGCAGTACTTC. Amino acids: CASSELGGSFSYEQYF.

The chain has TRBV28 and TRBJ1-1; D remains ambiguous. The CDR3 totals 11 residues. The germline gives CDR1 MDHEN, CDR2 SYDVKM. The CDR3 is CASVMNTEAFF. The CDR3 nucleotides are TGTGCATCTGTAATGAACACTGAAGCTTTCTTT.

DNA for the CDR3: TGTGCCAGCAGACCACAGGGAGCAGAGACCCAGTACTTC. This translates into CASRPQGAETQYF. This chain links TRBV7-2 with TRBJ2-5; tentatively, D is TRBD1 (6 bases). The V end lost 6 bases, the J end lost 4 bases, and 12 bases lay between the germline ends. There are 13 residues in the CDR3. Germline V gives CDR1 SGHTA, CDR2 FQGNSA.

The genes are TRBV6-4 and TRBJ2-3, with unresolved D. Trimming took off 4 bases at V and 2 bases at J, with 7 bases between the two ends. There are 13 residues in the CDR3. CDR1 is MRHNA and CDR2 is SNTAGT in the germline V gene. The CDR3, as DNA: TGTGCCAGCAGTGGAAAAGACACAGATACGCAGTATTTT. Translated, it gives CASSGKDTDTQYF.

The chain has TRBV19 and TRBJ1-1; 7 bases fit TRBD1. V lost 1 base, J lost 4 bases, and 12 bases stayed unmatched. CDR1 and CDR2 (germline): LNHDA, SQIVND (reference sequence). The CDR3 totals 17 residues. This chain's CDR3 is CASSIGTGGLGGTEAFF. CDR3 nucleotides: TGTGCCAGTAGTATAGGGACAGGCGGATTGGGGGGCACTGAAGCTTTCTTT.

V is TRBV7-2 and J is TRBJ2-5; D unresolved. Looked up from germline, CDR1 is SGHTA and CDR2 is FQGNSA. The CDR3 length is 16 residues. The germline V and J ends were trimmed by 1 base and 2 bases, with 14 bases remaining between them. CDR3 sequence reads: CASSLGLGNGQETQYF. DNA for the CDR3: TGTGCCAGCAGCTTAGGGCTGGGTAACGGTCAAGAGACCCAGTACTTC.